Here is one T cell receptor (beta chain) with its context. As yet, its antigen is unknown. The record originates from a study of blood T cells in healthy people across ages. Study-level results: Naive and antigen-experienced cells could not be conclusively compared, given unsorted PBMCs.

Through a sample-barcoded 5' primer and a J-beta primer mix, a second PCR was run for roughly 6 to 11 cycles. A single record per CDR3 protein comes from TCRdb applying MiXCR to the 5' RACE reads. The sample carries 450,000 to 600,000 distinct CDR3 sequences, about 28% recorded once. Each sample yielded at least 6.5 million isolated PBMCs. Germline-derived CDR1 and CDR2 are SEHNR and FQNEAQ (reference sequence). The CDR3 is 15 residues long. V dropped 5 bases and J dropped 10 bases, with 21 bases sitting between them. This sample was also put to use in a study of T cells of mothers and their children.

Specimen: blood. The origin of this receptor is a boy younger than 10 in good health. The chain is built from TRBV7-9 and TRBJ2-1; D might be TRBD1 (6 bases). CDR3 DNA sequence: TGTGCCAGCAGCGACCGGGACCAAGGGGGTCGGGAGCAGTTCTTC. It is translated as CASSDRDQGGREQFF.